The 26 T cell receptor beta chains presented below share a single source sample, sequenced in a study of PD-L1 blockade in urothelial cancer. Generated by immunoSEQ multiplex PCR, the TCRdb table keeps only in-frame clones and is missing some. The sample shows roughly 62,000 clones, over 70% of them seen only once. Sample: PBMCs, taken around atezolizumab (anti-PD-L1) treatment. These receptor sequences come from a man between 65 and 85 years old with urothelial cancer.

There are a few counts of this clone. The V call is TRBV5-4, the J call TRBJ2-1; the match to TRBD2 covers 7 bases. Germline CDR1 and CDR2: SGHNT and YYREEE (reference sequence). With V trimmed by 1 base and J by 5 bases, 6 bases remained unmatched. This CDR3 region has 15 residues. The CDR3 DNA is TGTGCCAGCAGCTTGTCCGGGAGCGGGAACAATGAGCAGTTCTTC. This gives the protein CASSLSGSGNNEQFF. Full variable domain (rest looked up from reference TRBV5-4 and TRBJ2-1): ETGVTQSPTHLIKTRGQQVTLRCSSQSGHNTVSWYQQALGQGPQFIFQYYREEENGRGNFPPRFSGLQFPNYSSELNVNALELDDSALYLCASSLSGSGNNEQFFGPGTRLTVL.

This chain links TRBV7-9 with TRBJ2-2; 9 bases match TRBD1. The germline CDR1 and CDR2 sequences are SEHNR and FQNEAQ (reference sequence). The CDR3 loop spans 16 amino acids. V was clipped by 3 bases and J by 7 bases; unmatched bases: 9. CDR3 amino acids: CASSFGWTGAGGELFF. In DNA form, the CDR3 reads TGTGCCAGCAGCTTCGGATGGACAGGGGCTGGCGGGGAGCTGTTTTTT.

This chain uses TRBV2 with TRBJ2-1; 11 positions agree with TRBD2. V lost 6 bases, J lost 7 bases, and 2 bases stayed unmatched. The CDR3 sequence is 13 residues long. In germline, CDR1 is SNHLY, CDR2 FYNNEI. CDR3 DNA sequence: TGTGCCAGCAGGGTAGCGGGGGGGAATGAGCAGTTCTTC. Its protein product is CASRVAGGNEQFF.

This sequence joins TRBV7-9 and TRBJ2-4; the D is unclear. The V end was cut by 3 bases, the J end by 6 bases, with 6 bases between. CDR1 is SEHNR and CDR2 is FQNEAQ in the germline V gene (reference sequence). The CDR3 has 12 amino acids. CDR3 region: CASSFYLNIQYF. In DNA form, the CDR3 reads TGTGCCAGCAGCTTTTACTTAAACATTCAGTACTTC.

This clone was counted a few times. This chain connects TRBV2 to TRBJ2-7, with 7 bases aligning to TRBD1. The CDR3 runs 15 residues. Germline V CDR1 and CDR2: SNHLY, FYNNEI. The ends lost 5 bases at V and 6 bases at J; junction bases unmatched: 13. This CDR3 is CASSKTPGQIAEQYF. The CDR3 DNA is TGTGCCAGCAGTAAAACCCCGGGACAGATTGCCGAGCAGTACTTC. Based on the CDR3 plus reference TRBV2 and TRBJ2-7, the full variable domain is EPEVTQTPSHQVTQMGQEVILRCVPISNHLYFYWYRQILGQKVEFLVSFYNNEISEKSEIFDDQFSVERPDGSNFTLKIRSTKLEDSAMYFCASSKTPGQIAEQYFGPGTRLTVT.

The V call is TRBV5-1, the J call TRBJ2-1, with TRBD2 identical over 10 bases. The J segment lost 8 bases and the V segment lost 1 base, leaving 6 bases of the junction unmatched. The CDR3 totals 15 residues. CDR1 and CDR2 (germline): SGHRS, YFSETQ. CDR3 coding DNA: TGCGCCAGCAGCTTGTCGGCCAGCGGGAGGGATGAGCAGTTCTTC. Translating gives CASSLSASGRDEQFF.

The chain is built from TRBV6-5 and TRBJ2-3; D call uncertain. From germline, CDR1 is MNHEY and CDR2 SVGAGI. This CDR3 has 14 residues. Trimming removed 6 bases at V and 0 bases at J, with 10 bases between. CDR3 in amino acids: CASRTTYSTDTQYF. CDR3 DNA sequence: TGTGCCAGCAGGACGACTTATAGCACAGATACGCAGTATTTT.

The chain combines TRBV11-3 with TRBJ2-1, with D uncertain. The germline V gene encodes CDR1 SGHNT and CDR2 YENEEA. The CDR3 length is 14 residues. V was clipped by 0 bases and J by 0 bases, with 3 bases between them. The CDR3: CASSLDSSYNEQFF. Here the CDR3 DNA reads TGTGCCAGCAGCTTAGACAGCTCCTACAATGAGCAGTTCTTC.

This chain's CDR3 is CASSVGLAGYNEQFF. The CDR3 bases are TGTGCCAGCAGCGTAGGACTAGCGGGATACAATGAGCAGTTCTTC. The chain is built from TRBV9 and TRBJ2-1, with 11 bases matching TRBD2. With V trimmed by 0 bases and J by 4 bases, 0 bases remained unmatched. This CDR3 has 15 amino acids. Germline lookup yields CDR1 SGDLS and CDR2 YYNGEE.

V and J are TRBV29-1 and TRBJ2-7; maybe TRBD2 (6 bases). The length of the CDR3 is 13 residues. V was pared by 5 bases and J by 4 bases, with 15 bases between. Germline-derived CDR1 and CDR2 are SQVTM and ANQGSEA. CDR3 nucleotide sequence: TGCAGCGTTAAACGGGGTGGGGGGTACGAGCAGTACTTC. Protein: CSVKRGGGYEQYF.

The chain is built from TRBV4-2 and TRBJ2-2, with D possibly being TRBD2 (5 bases). Germline assignment: CDR1 LGHNA and CDR2 YNFKEQ. Deletions cut 1 base from V and 5 bases from J, with 17 bases between. CDR3 length: 17 amino acids. The CDR3 here is CASSQAFTLTGTGELFF. In nucleotides, the CDR3 is TGTGCCAGCAGCCAAGCGTTTACCCTTACGGGGACCGGGGAGCTGTTTTTT.

The table lists this clone with a few counts. The CDR3 DNA sequence: TGTGCCTGGAGTGTATACTCCGGTCAGCCCCAGCATTTT. Translating it yields CAWSVYSGQPQHF. The chain recombines TRBV30 with TRBJ1-5; D gene unclear. CDR3 length: 13 amino acids. V was clipped by 0 bases and J by 6 bases, with 9 bases between them. The germline CDR1 and CDR2 sequences are GTSNPN and SVGIG (reference sequence).

The V call is TRBV25-1, the J call TRBJ2-1; 13 bases fit TRBD2. This CDR3 is built from 13 residues. J lost 12 bases, V lost 8 bases, and 7 bases had no gene match. CDR1 MGHDK and CDR2 SYGVNS come from the germline V gene. This CDR3 reads CASGLAGVGGQFF. As DNA, the CDR3 is TGTGCCAGCGGACTAGCGGGAGTGGGCGGGCAGTTCTTC.

This clone was detected only once. The V call is TRBV10-1, the J call TRBJ2-7; D possibly corresponds to TRBD1 (7 bases). The CDR3 covers 15 residues. Germline V gene lookup returns CDR1 WNHNN and CDR2 SYGVQD (reference sequence). The V end was cut by 2 bases, the J end by 2 bases, with 13 bases between. Here the CDR3 reads CASSETAGGTYEQYF. CDR3 nucleotides: TGCGCCAGCAGTGAGACGGCAGGGGGGACCTACGAGCAGTACTTC.

The chain carries TRBV29-1 and TRBJ2-4; weak D call: TRBD1 (7 bases). Trimming removed 6 bases at V and 8 bases at J, with 20 bases between. The germline V gene has CDR1 SQVTM and CDR2 ANQGSEA. The CDR3 sequence is 14 residues long. The CDR3, as DNA: TGCAGCGTCCGAAGCGGAGGCAGGGGGGACATTCAGTACTTC. Translating gives CSVRSGGRGDIQYF.

For the CDR3, the DNA is TGTGCCAGCAGCTCGAAGACTAGCGCTGCCTACGAGCAGTACTTC. Its protein is CASSSKTSAAYEQYF. The V and J genes are TRBV7-2 and TRBJ2-7; TRBD2 matches at 8 bases. The J segment lost 2 bases and the V segment lost 4 bases, leaving 7 bases of the junction unmatched. Germline CDR1 reads SGHTA; CDR2 reads FQGNSA. The CDR3 consists of 15 residues.

This sequence joins TRBV27 and TRBJ2-3; 10 positions match TRBD1. The CDR3 has 17 residues. Germline assignment: CDR1 MNHEY and CDR2 SMNVEV (reference sequence). The ends lost 5 bases at V and 2 bases at J; junction bases unmatched: 10. This CDR3 reads CASSPLGTGDNTDTQYF. CDR3 coding DNA: TGTGCCAGCAGTCCGCTCGGGACAGGGGACAACACAGATACGCAGTATTTT.

The V gene is TRBV28, the J gene TRBJ2-1, with 7 bases lining up with TRBD1. This CDR3 contains 16 residues. Germline assignment: CDR1 MDHEN and CDR2 SYDVKM. With 2 bases clipped from V and 0 bases from J, the junction kept 4 bases outside the gene matches. Written as DNA, the CDR3 is TGTGCCAGCAGTTTAATCGGGACAGACTCCTACAATGAGCAGTTCTTC. This codes for CASSLIGTDSYNEQFF.

The chain recombines TRBV7-2 with TRBJ2-7; TRBD2 aligns across 7 bases. Germline V gene data show CDR1 as SGHTA and CDR2 as FQGNSA. V gave up 5 bases and J gave up 2 bases; unmatched junction bases: 6. The CDR3 extends over 14 amino acids. In DNA form, the CDR3 reads TGTGCCAGCAGCCCTTCTAGCGGCCCCTACGAGCAGTACTTC. This translates into CASSPSSGPYEQYF.

V is TRBV6-5 and J is TRBJ1-1; TRBD1 aligns across 10 bases. The CDR3 runs to 16 residues. The V gene's germline CDR1 is MNHEY and CDR2 SVGAGI. The junction had 4 bases not matched to a gene; V was cut back by 0 bases and J by 3 bases. In nucleotides, the CDR3 is TGTGCCAGCAGTTACTCCCGGGACAGGGGAGACACTGAAGCTTTCTTT. Residues: CASSYSRDRGDTEAFF.

This chain joins TRBV11-2 and TRBJ1-5; TRBD1 agrees at 7 bases. This CDR3 is 14 amino acids long. V was pared by 5 bases and J by 7 bases, with 8 bases of the junction left unmatched. Per germline, CDR1 SGHAT and CDR2 FQNNGV. Here the CDR3 reads CASSPTGLGQPQHF. The CDR3 DNA is TGTGCCAGCAGCCCGACAGGGCTCGGGCAGCCCCAGCATTTT.

The gene calls are TRBV6-5 and TRBJ2-3; 7 nucleotides agree with TRBD2. The CDR3 is made up of 14 amino acids. CDR1 is MNHEY, CDR2 SVGAGI, per germline. Unmatched junction bases numbered 2, after V lost 4 bases and J lost 1 base. CDR3 amino acids: CASSWSGGTDTQYF. In DNA, the CDR3 is TGTGCCAGCAGTTGGAGCGGGGGCACAGATACGCAGTATTTT.

The rearrangement links TRBV6-6 to TRBJ2-7; D not resolved. From germline, CDR1 is MNHNY and CDR2 SVGAGI (reference sequence). V gave up 4 bases and J gave up 4 bases, with 11 bases separating them. This CDR3 is built from 13 residues. The CDR3 nucleotides are TGTGCCAGCAGTTCCACTCGTATATACGAGCAGTACTTC. Protein: CASSSTRIYEQYF.

The V gene is TRBV4-1, the J gene TRBJ2-2, with a possible D match to TRBD1 (5 bases). Germline values: CDR1 MGHRA, CDR2 YSYEKL. Trimming cost V 1 base and J 3 bases, with 12 bases left between them. The CDR3 is 16 residues long. CDR3 in DNA: TGCGCCAGCAGCCAAGGGTACAGGTCGGACACCGGGGAGCTGTTTTTT. Its translation is CASSQGYRSDTGELFF.

The CDR3 sequence: CASSTGLAGFSTDTQYF. CDR3 nucleotide sequence: TGCGCCAGCAGCACGGGACTAGCGGGGTTTAGCACAGATACGCAGTATTTT. The V and J genes are TRBV5-1 and TRBJ2-3; 13 bases map to TRBD2. The CDR3 is 17 residues long. Germline CDR1 reads SGHRS; CDR2 reads YFSETQ. J gave up 0 bases and V 4 bases, and 5 bases lay outside the gene matches.

The chain has TRBV7-2 and TRBJ1-2, with D unclear. CDR1 is SGHTA, CDR2 FQGNSA, per germline. The CDR3 covers 13 residues. The V and J ends lost 3 bases and 7 bases respectively, with 12 bases between them. DNA of the CDR3: TGTGCCAGCAGCTTCGCCCAGGTTCGTGGCTACACCTTC. This translates into CASSFAQVRGYTF. Based on the CDR3 plus reference TRBV7-2 and TRBJ1-2, the full variable domain is GAGVSQSPSNKVTEKGKDVELRCDPISGHTALYWYRQSLGQGLEFLIYFQGNSAPDKSGLPSDRFSAERTGGSVSTLTIQRTQQEDSAVYLCASSFAQVRGYTFGSGTRLTVV.